Below are 9 T cell receptor beta chains sequenced from a single sample in a study of blood T cell repertoires in COVID-19 (dated by TCRdb to between 2020 and 2021). Libraries came from the immunoSEQ multiplex PCR assay. In TCRdb, the immuneACCESS table is reduced to in-frame sequences with V and J assigned. These tables do not hold every clone; where another copy was compared, an unresolved V gene accounts for under half, and the others remain unexplained. The sample table holds some 490,000 clones, of which approximately 90% were seen once. The leading ten clones occupy approximately 8% of the sample. The sequenced sample consisted of PBMCs or T cells enriched from blood (not recorded which). Receptor source: a woman aged 60-70 years who had recovered from COVID-19.

This clone has more than one count but fewer than ten. This chain connects TRBV5-1 to TRBJ1-1, with D maybe TRBD1 (6 bases). The V gene's germline CDR1 is SGHRS and CDR2 YFSETQ. The CDR3 consists of 15 residues. With 4 bases removed from V and 2 bases from J, the gap between germline ends came to 15 bases. In DNA, the CDR3 is TGCGCCAGCAGCCCCCGGACAGCCCAAAACACTGAAGCTTTCTTT. Amino acids: CASSPRTAQNTEAFF.

The gene calls are TRBV11-3 and TRBJ1-1; 7 nucleotides match TRBD1. Germline-derived CDR1 and CDR2 are SGHNT and YENEEA. The CDR3 consists of 13 residues. V was clipped by 0 bases and J by 8 bases; unmatched bases: 3. The CDR3: CASSLEADREAFF. Written as DNA, the CDR3 is TGTGCCAGCAGCTTAGAGGCGGACAGGGAAGCTTTCTTT.

This chain connects TRBV5-1 to TRBJ2-7; 7 bases agree with TRBD1. Germline-derived CDR1 and CDR2 are SGHRS and YFSETQ. Germline trimming cut 0 bases from V and 5 bases from J; bases unmatched to any gene: 5. The CDR3 has 14 residues. The CDR3 DNA sequence: TGCGCCAGCAGCTTGGGAGAGGGGGCGAACGAGCAGTACTTC. The encoded protein is CASSLGEGANEQYF. Complete variable domain (other parts from reference TRBV5-1 and TRBJ2-7): KAGVTQTPRYLIKTRGQQVTLSCSPISGHRSVSWYQQTPGQGLQFLFEYFSETQRNKGNFPGRFSGRQFSNSRSEMNVSTLELGDSALYLCASSLGEGANEQYFGPGTRLTVT.

On this clone itself: Within the sample, other DNA sequences also encode this same CDR3. The chain combines TRBV19 with TRBJ2-7; possible D gene TRBD1, 7 bases. This CDR3 has 14 amino acids. Germline loops: CDR1 LNHDA, CDR2 SQIVND (reference sequence). With 6 bases removed from V and 2 bases from J, the gap between germline ends came to 14 bases. This chain's CDR3 is CASSSSGGTYEQYF. The CDR3 DNA sequence: TGTGCCAGTAGCTCTTCAGGGGGGACCTACGAGCAGTACTTC.

This sequence joins TRBV5-1 and TRBJ1-2, with 10 nucleotides matching TRBD1. The V segment lost 3 bases and the J segment 4 bases; nucleotides outside the gene matches: 6. The CDR3 length is 15 residues. Germline V gene data show CDR1 as SGHRS and CDR2 as YFSETQ. In DNA form, the CDR3 reads TGCGCCAGCAGCTCCGGGACAGGGGACCTCTATGGCTACACCTTC. Its protein is CASSSGTGDLYGYTF.

This chain joins TRBV2 and TRBJ1-1; D gene uncertain. The germline V and J ends were trimmed by 1 base and 1 base, with 10 bases remaining between them. Per germline, CDR1 SNHLY and CDR2 FYNNEI. The CDR3 is 15 amino acids. CDR3 amino acids: CASSEEVRGNTEAFF. The CDR3 bases are TGTGCCAGCAGTGAAGAGGTACGGGGGAACACTGAAGCTTTCTTT.

This rearrangement joins TRBV6-5 to TRBJ2-3, with TRBD2 matching over 7 bases. CDR1 and CDR2 from the germline V gene are MNHEY and SVGAGI. The CDR3 consists of 15 residues. The CDR3 protein is CATGIAGTSTDTQYF. The CDR3 DNA is TGTGCGACCGGAATAGCGGGCACTAGCACAGATACGCAGTATTTT.

The chain is built from TRBV3-1 (or the pseudogene TRBV3-2) and TRBJ2-2; 11 positions match TRBD2. The V gene's germline CDR1 is LGHDT and CDR2 YNNKEL (reference sequence). The ends lost 2 bases at V and 4 bases at J; junction bases unmatched: 6. CDR3 size: 17 residues. The CDR3 region has the DNA TGTGCCAGCAGCCAACTTAGCGGGGGGGCATTCACCGGGGAGCTGTTTTTT. Translation: CASSQLSGGAFTGELFF.

The chain employs TRBV20-1 and TRBJ1-2; D remains ambiguous. Trimming shortened V by 6 bases and J by 14 bases, and 19 bases separated the two germline ends. CDR1 and CDR2 from the germline V gene are DFQATT and SNEGSKA (reference sequence). This CDR3 spans 11 amino acids. The CDR3 nucleotides are TGCAGTGCCAGAATGGGAGTCTGGGATACCTTC. Protein: CSARMGVWDTF.